These 18 T cell receptor beta chains were all obtained from the same sample, sequenced in a study of shared clonotypes between healthy human individuals. Clones were sequenced by immunoSEQ multiplex PCR, and TCRdb holds only the in-frame ones, with some missing. The data hold about 2.1 million clones, with about 93% observed a single time. As defined, naive CD8 cells were CD45RO-negative and positively selected for CCR7, with terminally differentiated effector memory CD45RA+ cells excluded. Sample: naive CD8+ T cells from PBMCs. The receptors were gathered from a young man in good health. Some clones in this sample may be carry-over from other donors' samples.

As concerns this clone: Other DNA sequences in this specimen translate into the identical CDR3. The chain is built from TRBV28 and TRBJ2-1; D unresolved. Germline V gives CDR1 MDHEN, CDR2 SYDVKM. CDR3 size: 11 residues. Deletions cut 7 bases from V and 4 bases from J, with 5 bases between. The CDR3 sequence is CASNGYNEQFF. In nucleotides, the CDR3 is TGTGCCAGCAACGGGTACAATGAGCAGTTCTTC.

The chain employs TRBV7-2 and TRBJ2-1; TRBD1 matches at 7 bases. Per the germline V gene, CDR1 is SGHTA and CDR2 is FQGNSA. Trimming at V came to 2 bases and at J to 8 bases, leaving 12 bases not matched to a gene. CDR3 size: 16 residues. CDR3 sequence (DNA): TGTGCCAGCAGCTTAATTGTCAGGGGGAGATCTGATGAGCAGTTCTTC. It yields the protein CASSLIVRGRSDEQFF.

The chain couples TRBV2 to TRBJ2-7, with D perhaps assigned TRBD1 or TRBD2 (5 bases each). The length of the CDR3 is 16 residues. CDR1 is SNHLY and CDR2 is FYNNEI in the germline V gene. Trimming removed 3 bases at V and 3 bases at J, with 18 bases between. CDR3 sequence: CASSDPRGPTRYEQYF. The DNA for the CDR3 is TGTGCCAGCAGTGACCCCCGGGGACCCACCCGCTACGAGCAGTACTTC. The whole variable domain, filled in from reference TRBV2 and TRBJ2-7, reads EPEVTQTPSHQVTQMGQEVILRCVPISNHLYFYWYRQILGQKVEFLVSFYNNEISEKSEIFDDQFSVERPDGSNFTLKIRSTKLEDSAMYFCASSDPRGPTRYEQYFGPGTRLTVT.

The gene calls are TRBV19 and TRBJ1-3; D call uncertain. Between the trimmed V and J ends, which lost 3 bases and 2 bases, there was a span of 8 bases. Germline V gives CDR1 LNHDA, CDR2 SQIVND (reference sequence). The CDR3 contains 14 residues. CDR3 DNA: TGTGCCAGTAGTATGACGGGCCCTGGAAACACCATATATTTT. This codes for CASSMTGPGNTIYF.

This chain uses TRBV7-9 with TRBJ2-2; a possible D gene is TRBD1 (6 bases). V lost 5 bases, J lost 3 bases, and 16 bases lay in between. The CDR3 is 16 amino acids. Germline V CDR1 and CDR2: SEHNR, FQNEAQ (reference sequence). The DNA of the CDR3 is TGTGCCAGCAGCCCCCCCCCGGACAGTTACACCGGGGAGCTGTTTTTT. Protein product: CASSPPPDSYTGELFF.

The rearrangement joins TRBV7-9 to TRBJ2-6, with 9 bases matching TRBD1. Germline CDR1 is SEHNR and CDR2 is FQNEAQ (reference sequence). The CDR3 consists of 18 residues. The V segment lost 4 bases and the J segment 1 base; nucleotides outside the gene matches: 8. CDR3 DNA: TGTGCCAGCAGCTCGACCCGGGACAGGGTATCTGGGGCCAACGTCCTGACTTTC. This codes for CASSSTRDRVSGANVLTF. Variable domain in full (rest from reference TRBV7-9 and TRBJ2-6): DTGVSQNPRHKITKRGQNVTFRCDPISEHNRLYWYRQTLGQGPEFLTYFQNEAQLEKSRLLSDRFSAERPKGSFSTLEIQRTEQGDSAMYLCASSSTRDRVSGANVLTFGAGSRLTVL.

This clone was counted a single time. This chain joins TRBV27 and TRBJ2-2; D is possibly TRBD2 (5 bases). This CDR3 region has 17 residues. V was trimmed by 5 bases and J by 1 base, leaving 17 bases between them. Germline loops: CDR1 MNHEY, CDR2 SMNVEV (reference sequence). DNA of the CDR3: TGTGCCAGCAGTCCCAATCTGGCTAGCAGGAACACCGGGGAGCTGTTTTTT. Residues: CASSPNLASRNTGELFF.

The chain recombines TRBV4-3 with TRBJ1-3, with D possibly matching TRBD1 (6 bases). The CDR3 length is 15 residues. Germline-derived CDR1 and CDR2 are LGHNA and YSLEER. V shed 1 base and J shed 3 bases, with 10 bases lying between them. The CDR3 sequence: CASSQVPGDGNTIYF. In nucleotides, the CDR3 is TGCGCCAGCAGCCAAGTACCAGGGGATGGAAACACCATATATTTT.

This clone was counted a single time. This sequence joins TRBV28 and TRBJ1-1, with a possible D match to TRBD1 (6 bases). The V gene's germline CDR1 is MDHEN and CDR2 SYDVKM. The CDR3 sequence is 14 residues long. Trimming removed 9 bases at V and 6 bases at J, with 20 bases between. The CDR3 is CASYKQGGIPEAFF. The CDR3 DNA sequence: TGTGCCAGTTATAAACAGGGAGGGATTCCTGAAGCTTTCTTT.

This chain joins TRBV9 and TRBJ2-5; D is possibly TRBD1 or TRBD2 (6 bases each). Germline loops: CDR1 SGDLS, CDR2 YYNGEE. Trimming removed 5 bases from V and 2 bases from J, with 13 bases in between. The CDR3 is 14 residues long. CDR3 protein: CASSETGAQETQYF. The DNA for the CDR3 is TGTGCCAGCAGTGAGACGGGGGCACAAGAGACCCAGTACTTC.

This chain links TRBV7-9 with TRBJ2-1; D is unresolved. From germline, CDR1 is SEHNR and CDR2 FQNEAQ (reference sequence). Trimming removed 11 bases from V and 6 bases from J, with 2 bases in between. The CDR3 contains 8 residues. CDR3 DNA sequence: TGTGCCGCCAATGAGCAGTTCTTC. Translation gives CAANEQFF.

The chain recombines TRBV7-8 with TRBJ2-1; 14 bases agree with TRBD2. The CDR3 consists of 16 residues. The J segment lost 7 bases and the V segment lost 5 bases, leaving 7 bases of the junction unmatched. The germline gives CDR1 SGHVS, CDR2 FQNEAQ. Here the CDR3 DNA reads TGTGCCAGCAGCCCGGGACTAGCGGGGGTATCAAATGAGCAGTTCTTC. It codes for CASSPGLAGVSNEQFF.

The chain couples TRBV11-2 to TRBJ2-2, with 10 bases matching TRBD2. V shed 1 base and J 5 bases; nucleotides not matched to a gene: 7. This CDR3 is built from 17 residues. Germline V gene data show CDR1 as SGHAT and CDR2 as FQNNGV. The CDR3 bases are TGTGCCAGCAGCTTAGGTCTAGCGGGAGTTAATACCGGGGAGCTGTTTTTT. This encodes CASSLGLAGVNTGELFF.

There are a few counts of this clone. V gene TRBV18 combines with J gene TRBJ1-1; D remains unclear. The CDR3 spans 11 residues. The germline V and J ends were trimmed by 5 bases and 4 bases, with 5 bases remaining between them. Germline lookup yields CDR1 KGHSH and CDR2 LQKENI. The CDR3 reads CASSKGTEAFF. In DNA, the CDR3 is TGTGCCAGCTCAAAGGGCACTGAAGCTTTCTTT.

The V call is TRBV19, the J call TRBJ1-1; D gene unclear. CDR1 LNHDA and CDR2 SQIVND come from the germline V gene (reference sequence). The V end lost 7 bases, the J end lost 5 bases, and 14 bases lay between the germline ends. The CDR3 length is 13 residues. This CDR3 is CASIDTPSTEAFF. The CDR3, as DNA: TGTGCCAGTATTGACACTCCCAGTACTGAAGCTTTCTTT.

The genes are TRBV10-3 and TRBJ2-7; 9 nucleotides align to TRBD1. The V and J ends lost 1 base and 4 bases, in that order; junction bases with no gene match: 5. Germline values: CDR1 ENHRY, CDR2 SYGVKD. The CDR3 spans 15 residues. CDR3 sequence (DNA): TGTGCCATCAGTGAGTATTGGACAGGGGTTTACGAGCAGTACTTC. Amino acid sequence: CAISEYWTGVYEQYF.

The chain employs TRBV7-9 and TRBJ2-2, with D unclear. The CDR3 is made up of 14 amino acids. V dropped 3 bases and J dropped 0 bases, with 5 bases sitting between them. Germline CDR1 and CDR2: SEHNR and FQNEAQ (reference sequence). The chain's CDR3 is CASSFDANTGELFF. The CDR3 DNA follows: TGTGCCAGCAGCTTTGATGCGAACACCGGGGAGCTGTTTTTT.

The chain has TRBV4-3 and TRBJ2-3; D remains ambiguous. From germline, CDR1 is LGHNA and CDR2 YSLEER. The CDR3 has 15 residues. Trimming left V 4 bases short and J 1 base short, with 12 bases between. The CDR3 is CASSLQERGTDTQYF. The CDR3 bases are TGCGCCAGCAGCCTCCAGGAAAGGGGCACAGATACGCAGTATTTT.